This paragraph covers one TCR beta chain sequence. The data stem from a study of T cell responses to AZD1222 COVID-19 vaccine. The trim removed 1 base at V and 4 bases at J, leaving 3 bases unmatched. The CDR3 is 14 amino acids. Looked up from germline, CDR1 is SGDLS and CDR2 is YYNGEE. The data were produced by immunoSEQ multiplex PCR, yet TCRdb's version contains in-frame clones alone and is incomplete. Among tens of thousands of clones, 70% to 90% were seen once, and the ten largest hold 9.5% to 13%. The sequences come from peripheral blood, collected 28 days after the second AZD1222 dose. The sequence derives from an adult who received the AZD1222 COVID-19 vaccine. The chain carries TRBV9 and TRBJ1-1; 8 nucleotides line up with TRBD1. The DNA for the CDR3 is TGTGCCAGCAGCGTACCCACAGGGGGCACTGAAGCTTTCTTT. This encodes CASSVPTGGTEAFF.